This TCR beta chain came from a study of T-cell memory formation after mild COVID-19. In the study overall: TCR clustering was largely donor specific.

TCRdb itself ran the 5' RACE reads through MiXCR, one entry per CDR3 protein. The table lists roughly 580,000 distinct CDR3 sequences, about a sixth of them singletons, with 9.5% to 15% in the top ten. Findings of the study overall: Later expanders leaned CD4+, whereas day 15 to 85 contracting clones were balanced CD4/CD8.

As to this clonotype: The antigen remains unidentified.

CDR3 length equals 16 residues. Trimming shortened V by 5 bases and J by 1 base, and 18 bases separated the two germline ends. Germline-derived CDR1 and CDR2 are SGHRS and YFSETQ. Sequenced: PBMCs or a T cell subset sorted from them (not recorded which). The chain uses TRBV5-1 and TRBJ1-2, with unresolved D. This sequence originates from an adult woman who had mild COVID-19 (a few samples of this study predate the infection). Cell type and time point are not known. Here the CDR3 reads CASRLSPSGSNYGYTF. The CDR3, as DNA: TGCGCCAGCAGGCTCTCTCCCTCGGGAAGTAACTATGGCTACACCTTC.